This T cell receptor beta chain appears in the sequencing data of a study of T cells in Graves' hyperthyroidism and ophthalmopathy (dated by TCRdb to the late 2010s). The study in broad terms: Peripheral blood was sampled at the time of initial diagnosis, prior to any treatment. A discovery cohort of approximately 100 patients, approximately 45 with Graves' ophthalmopathy and under 60 with stable Graves' hyperthyroidism, was used to find distinguishing TCR V-J signatures. Whether ophthalmopathy could be predicted prospectively was tested in an independent validation cohort made up of under 20 hyperthyroidism patients plus 17 patients who later progressed to ophthalmopathy. The 100 or so discovery patients were randomly split 7:3 into training and test sets. In six Graves' hyperthyroidism patients, the study also compared T-cell repertoires from thyroid tissue with T-cell repertoires from blood. Following sampling, methimazole starting at 30 mg daily was given to hyperthyroidism patients, and high-dose intravenous methylprednisolone was given to ophthalmopathy patients. TCR Vbeta CDR3 sequencing of approximately 140 peripheral blood samples (under 45 ophthalmopathy, over 70 hyperthyroidism and approximately 17 progressor patients) is reported in the paper. Points the paper makes about the study in general: During validation, the model predicted progression to ophthalmopathy a median of about 5.9 months ahead of onset, with approximately 71% sensitivity and under 85% specificity. Sample size was not statistically predetermined, and investigators were not blinded to group allocation. Most expanded thyroid clonotypes (frequency above 0.001) were also detected in blood, suggesting blood repertoires may reflect thyroid immune responses. A model built on a 13 V-J signature distinguished ophthalmopathy from stable hyperthyroidism, reaching roughly 88% sensitivity and around 81% specificity in cross-validation and 80%/75% in testing.

In the germline V gene (reference sequence), CDR1 corresponds to GTSNPN and CDR2 to SVGIG. Including the terminal cysteine and phenylalanine, the CDR3 comprises 14 residues. Only CDR3 DNA remains: 42 bases, in frame from the first base. V and J are truncated by 1 base and 5 bases respectively, leaving an intervening sequence of 14 bases. This clonotype was observed a few times. It lacks a known antigen. No qualities accompany the bases; no much larger clone lies one base away. The TCR beta CDR3 regions were amplified from RNA transcripts. A first-round RT-PCR of the TCR CDR3 used the HTBI primer set with the Qiagen OneStep RT-PCR kit. Libraries were constructed in a second round of multiplex PCR, after which size selection and purification were performed. The libraries were sequenced on an Illumina HiSeq2000 using paired-end 100 bp reads. The authors processed their data as follows. SOAPnuke was used to process the raw data, with reads discarded if the reads contained adapters or uncalled bases, had a mean Phred below 15, or lacked an exact constant-primer or identifier match. High-quality paired reads were merged using COPE v1.2.5, and each unique nucleotide sequence was defined as a clonotype. MiTCR v1.1 was used to align the clonotypes against IMGT TRBV, TRBD and TRBJ reference segments. Analysis was restricted to V-J combinations with a frequency above 0.0001, which covered 99.2% of repertoires. A TCS score was defined as the ratio of F50 (clonal expansion) to E x V (chaos), with BLOSUM62-based TCRdist applied between CDR3 peptides within each V-J. Welch's t-statistics and random forest reduced 500 to 650 V-J features to 13, which were used in a naive Bayes classifier (R e1071). Clones were called with MiXCR by TCRdb after fastp trimmed the public reads at Q25, and only in-frame beta chains were retained. For every CDR3 protein sequence, its rows merge into one entry that carries the most common genes and DNA. In this record, the V and J calls reflect TCRdb's handling and not the investigators' own analysis. A total of hundreds of thousands of distinct CDR3 sequences appear in this sample, approximately 15% of them only once. Roughly 25% of the sample rests with the top ten.

The hyperthyroidism patients were between 18 and 65 years old and newly diagnosed, with a disease duration of less than 2 months. The study excluded patients with uncontrolled infections, other autoimmune diseases, pregnancy or lactation. Diagnoses relied on clinical symptoms, serum thyroxine and TRAb, thyroid ultrasound and orbital computed tomography. Blood from progressor patients was drawn when they were first diagnosed with hyperthyroidism, before any ophthalmopathy symptoms appeared. Ficoll-Paque density gradient centrifugation was used to isolate PBMCs from around 10 ml of fresh peripheral blood. Patients classed as progressors first received a Graves' hyperthyroidism diagnosis and then went on to develop ophthalmopathy during follow-up. Total RNA was extracted with Trizol reagent, and quality was checked on an Agilent 2100 Bioanalyzer.

This chain is built from TRBV30 and TRBJ2-5, with the D segment possibly TRBD1 or TRBD2, each aligning over 5 bases. This sequence was found in a woman under 30 with Graves' hyperthyroidism that later progressed to Graves' ophthalmopathy. The source material was blood. The nucleotides read TGTGCCTGGAGTGCGGGGCTCGGGGACGAGACCCAGTACTTC. It encodes CAWSAGLGDETQYF.